This TCR beta chain is from a study of beta chain features in type 1 diabetes. Findings and limits, study-wide: Moderate but significant shortening of TCRB CDR3s was recorded in all four CD4+ subsets from Type 1 diabetes patients.

There are a few counts of this clone. Its antigen remains unknown. V was shortened by 5 bases and J by 3 bases, with 16 bases between the two germline ends. CDR1 is SEHNR, CDR2 FQNEAQ, per germline (reference sequence). The CDR3 contains 15 residues. Every bit of the isolated RNA underwent reverse transcription, so sequencing read expressed TCRB transcripts. The repertoire was sequenced with immunoSEQ multiplex PCR; TCRdb's copy has only in-frame clones and lacks some. The sample lists around 500,000 clones, around 10% seen once, with roughly 0.046% in the top ten. The rearrangement links TRBV7-9 to TRBJ1-1; D is ambiguous. The TCR sequence derives from a woman in her late teens or twenties in good health. Source material: naive CD4+ T cells from blood. In DNA, the CDR3 is TGTGCCAGCAGCCGGCCGGGGTCGGGAGACACTGAAGCTTTCTTT. Residues: CASSRPGSGDTEAFF.